A single T cell receptor (beta chain) is shown here with its context. This clonotype has a handful of counts. Its cognate antigen has yet to be identified. No base quality values were provided; no much bigger clone lies one nucleotide off. The entry originates in a study of CD8+CD57+ T cells in acquired aplastic anemia (dated by TCRdb to 2016 to 2019). General notes on the study: On average, sorted CD4+ and CD8+ cells yielded around 3.1 ug of extracted DNA, with a range of roughly 0.17 to 30 ug.

Genomic DNA served as template for TCR beta VDJ combination and CDR3 sequence profiling. An Illumina HiSeq 2000 was the platform used for TCR repertoire sequencing. The study's processing was this. TRBV/TRBJ rearrangement plots, CDR3 size and DJ length profiles, and Simpson's diversity index were used to assess repertoires. The most abundant DNA sequence in the deep sequencing data was taken as the immunodominant clone. CDR3 amino acid sequences were screened for sharing across subjects and were compared with published repertoires and the VDJdb database. TCRdb reanalyzed the raw reads on its own, using fastp at Q25 for trimming and MiXCR for clone calling, and kept in-frame beta chains. CDR3 protein duplicates are merged, each entry listing the most common genes and DNA. These V and J calls rely on TCRdb rather than the paper's analysis. The sample has about 190,000 distinct CDR3 sequences on record, around three fifths of them singletons. Roughly 50% of the sample rests with the top ten.

The CDR3 starts with the cysteine, ends with the phenylalanine, and has 13 residues. CDR3 DNA is the only sequence kept; it has 39 bases, read in frame from the first base. A distance of 13 bases separates the germline ends of V and J, which lose 4 bases and 6 bases respectively. Based on the germline V gene, the CDR1 and CDR2 sequences are SGHTA and FQGNSA. Summary of the overall study and its limitations: Although twenty-nine CD8+ CDR3 sequences were shared by patients and controls, these sequences appeared highly expressed in patients and within the immunodominant clones of patients. Patients and healthy controls showed no significant difference in CD8+ Simpson's diversity (P=0.060).

TCR repertoires of sorted CD4+ and CD8+ blood T cells from severe aplastic anemia patients and healthy subjects were deep-sequenced in the study. Ficoll-Paque density gradient centrifugation was used to isolate peripheral blood mononuclear cells. Before DNA extraction, CD4+ and CD8+ T cells were sorted by FACS or by magnetic beads. Sequencing was carried out using sorted CD4+, CD8+, or CD8+CD57+ T cells (not recorded which) from PBMCs. The sequence derives from a human donor with severe aplastic anemia or a healthy control (not recorded which). The chain is assembled from TRBV7-2 and TRBJ2-7; the D gene assignment is ambiguous. The nucleotide sequence reads TGTGCCAGCAGCTCCAACCCAGGTGGCGAGCAGTACTTC. It encodes CASSSNPGGEQYF. Beyond the CDR3, the reference TRBV7-2 and TRBJ2-7 genes provide the residues; the full variable domain reads: GAGVSQSPSNKVTEKGKDVELRCDPISGHTALYWYRQSLGQGLEFLIYFQGNSAPDKSGLPSDRFSAERTGGSVSTLTIQRTQQEDSAVYLCASSSNPGGEQYFGPGTRLTVT.